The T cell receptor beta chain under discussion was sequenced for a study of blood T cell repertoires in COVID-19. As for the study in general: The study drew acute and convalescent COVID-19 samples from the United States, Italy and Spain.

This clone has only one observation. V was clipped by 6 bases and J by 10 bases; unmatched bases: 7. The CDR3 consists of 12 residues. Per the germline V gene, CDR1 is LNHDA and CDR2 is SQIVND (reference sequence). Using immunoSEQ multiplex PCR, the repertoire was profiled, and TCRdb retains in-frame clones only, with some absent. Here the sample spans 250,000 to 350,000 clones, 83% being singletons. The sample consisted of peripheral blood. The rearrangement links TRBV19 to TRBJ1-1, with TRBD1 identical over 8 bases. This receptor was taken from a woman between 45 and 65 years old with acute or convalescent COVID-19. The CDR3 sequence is CASRDRVLAAFF. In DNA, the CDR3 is TGTGCCAGTAGGGACAGGGTCTTAGCAGCTTTCTTT.